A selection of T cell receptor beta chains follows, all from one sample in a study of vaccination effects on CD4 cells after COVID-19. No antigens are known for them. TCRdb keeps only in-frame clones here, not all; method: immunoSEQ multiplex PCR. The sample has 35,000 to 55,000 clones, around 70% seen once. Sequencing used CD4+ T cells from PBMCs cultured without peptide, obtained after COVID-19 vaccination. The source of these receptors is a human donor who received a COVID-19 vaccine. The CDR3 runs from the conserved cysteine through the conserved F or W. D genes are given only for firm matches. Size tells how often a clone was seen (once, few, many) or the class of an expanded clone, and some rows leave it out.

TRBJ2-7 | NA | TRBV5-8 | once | CASSLQGTYEQYF | TGTGCCAGCAGCTTGCAGGGAACCTACGAGCAGTACTTC
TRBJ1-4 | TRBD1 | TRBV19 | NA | CASSINRTGVWDGEKLFF | TGTGCCAGTAGTATCAACAGGACAGGGGTGTGGGATGGTGAAAAACTGTTTTTT
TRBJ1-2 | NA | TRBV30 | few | CAWSVQGEGNYGYTF | TGTGCCTGGAGTGTACAAGGGGAGGGTAACTATGGCTACACCTTC
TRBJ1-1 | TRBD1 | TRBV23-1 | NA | CARGQENTEAFF | TGCGCCAGAGGACAGGAGAACACTGAAGCTTTCTTT
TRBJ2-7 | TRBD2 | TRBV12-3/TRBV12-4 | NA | CASSREGPYEQYF | TGTGCCAGCAGTCGGGAGGGCCCCTACGAGCAGTACTTC
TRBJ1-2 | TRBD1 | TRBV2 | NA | CASRTLGQGLRGYTF | TGTGCCAGCAGGACTCTCGGACAGGGGTTGCGAGGCTACACCTTC
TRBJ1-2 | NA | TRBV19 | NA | CASRRDRIIYGYTF | TGTGCCAGTAGGCGGGATCGGATAATATATGGCTACACCTTC
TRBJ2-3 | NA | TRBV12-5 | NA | CASGLQASTDTQYF | TGTGCTAGTGGTCTCCAGGCTAGCACAGATACGCAGTATTTT
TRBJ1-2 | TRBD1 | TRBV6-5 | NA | CASSSGTGGRYYGYTF | TGTGCCAGCAGTTCAGGGACAGGGGGTCGCTACTATGGCTACACCTTC
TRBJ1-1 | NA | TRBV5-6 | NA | CASSLVYTEAFF | TGTGCCAGCAGCTTGGTTTACACTGAAGCTTTCTTT
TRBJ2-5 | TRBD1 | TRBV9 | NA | CASSPGQGAWETQYF | TGTGCCAGCAGCCCCGGACAGGGGGCTTGGGAGACCCAGTACTTC
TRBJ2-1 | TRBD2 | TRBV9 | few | CASSGTSGRNEQFF | TGTGCCAGCAGCGGTACTAGCGGGAGGAATGAGCAGTTCTTC
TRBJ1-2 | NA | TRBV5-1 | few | CASSLAPGDYGYTF | TGCGCCAGCAGCTTGGCCCCAGGGGACTATGGCTACACCTTC
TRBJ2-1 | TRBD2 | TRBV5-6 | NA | CASSSSSGGATYNEQFF | TGTGCCAGCAGCAGCTCTAGCGGGGGGGCTACCTACAATGAGCAGTTCTTC
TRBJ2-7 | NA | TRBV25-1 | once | CASRYRGSYEQYF | TGTGCCAGCCGCTACAGAGGGTCCTACGAGCAGTACTTC
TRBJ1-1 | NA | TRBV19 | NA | CASNAGAGTEAFF | TGTGCCTCCAACGCAGGGGCTGGGACTGAAGCTTTCTTT
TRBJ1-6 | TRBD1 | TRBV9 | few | CASSAKGAPNSPLHF | TGTGCCAGCAGCGCGAAGGGGGCTCCTAATTCACCCCTCCACTTT
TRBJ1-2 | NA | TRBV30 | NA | CAWSISSNYGYTF | TGTGCCTGGAGCATCTCATCTAACTATGGCTACACCTTC
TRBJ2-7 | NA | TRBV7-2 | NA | CASKLTGFSYEQYF | TGTGCCAGCAAACTAACAGGTTTCTCCTACGAGCAGTACTTC
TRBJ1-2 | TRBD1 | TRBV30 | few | CAWSRTGSYGYTF | TGTGCCTGGAGTCGGACAGGCAGCTATGGCTACACCTTC
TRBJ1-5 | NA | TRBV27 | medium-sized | CASQSGQTSNQPQHF | TGTGCCAGCCAATCGGGACAAACTAGCAATCAGCCCCAGCATTTT
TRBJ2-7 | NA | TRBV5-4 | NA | CASSSRPREQYF | TGTGCCAGCAGCTCGAGACCCCGCGAGCAGTACTTC
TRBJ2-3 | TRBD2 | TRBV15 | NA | CATSSGTSGGRTDTQYF | TGTGCCACCAGCAGTGGGACTAGCGGAGGTAGAACAGATACGCAGTATTTT
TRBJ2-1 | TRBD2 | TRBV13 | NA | CASSLVGGGGSWNEQFF | TGTGCCAGCAGCTTAGTCGGCGGGGGGGGCTCTTGGAATGAGCAGTTCTTC
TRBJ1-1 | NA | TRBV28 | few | CASSSGSTEAFF | TGTGCCAGCAGTTCAGGGAGTACTGAAGCTTTCTTT
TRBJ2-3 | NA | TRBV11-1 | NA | CASSLRGSTDTQYF | TGTGCCAGCAGCTTAAGGGGCAGCACAGATACGCAGTATTTT
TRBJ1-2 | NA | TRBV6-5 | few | CASGLGRGYGYTF | TGTGCCAGCGGACTGGGCAGGGGCTATGGCTACACCTTC
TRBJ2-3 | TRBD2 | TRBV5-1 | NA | CASSDGTSGSTDTQYF | TGCGCCAGCAGCGACGGGACTAGCGGGAGCACAGATACGCAGTATTTT
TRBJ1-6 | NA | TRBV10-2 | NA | CASSESGQKSSYNSPLHF | TGCGCCAGCAGTGAGAGCGGGCAGAAGAGCTCCTATAATTCACCCCTCCACTTT
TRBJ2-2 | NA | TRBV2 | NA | CASSGPPNTGELFF | TGTGCCAGCAGTGGTCCACCGAACACCGGGGAGCTGTTTTTT
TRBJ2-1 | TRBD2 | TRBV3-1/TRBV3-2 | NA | CASSQVLRLTGGRGLNEQFF | TGTGCCAGCAGCCAAGTGCTCAGGCTTACGGGAGGCCGAGGCCTAAATGAGCAGTTCTTC
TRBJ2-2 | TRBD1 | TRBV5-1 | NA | CASSLTGQADTGELFF | TGCGCCAGCAGCCTGACAGGGCAGGCGGACACCGGGGAGCTGTTTTTT
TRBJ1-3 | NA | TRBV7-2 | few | CASSLRLGTVFSGNTIYF | TGTGCCAGCAGCTTAAGGCTCGGTACAGTGTTTTCTGGAAACACCATATATTTT
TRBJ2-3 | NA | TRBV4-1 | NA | CASLGLAEDTQYF | TGCGCCAGCTTAGGGCTAGCTGAAGATACGCAGTATTTT
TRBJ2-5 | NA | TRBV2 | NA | CASSERRLQETQYF | TGTGCCAGCAGTGAAAGACGGCTCCAAGAGACCCAGTACTTC
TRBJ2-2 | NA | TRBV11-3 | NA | CASSLGGGPNTGELFF | TGTGCCAGCAGCTTAGGTGGGGGCCCGAACACCGGGGAGCTGTTTTTT
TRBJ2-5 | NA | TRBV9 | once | CASSVGADLGTQYF | TGTGCCAGCAGCGTAGGGGCGGACCTGGGGACCCAGTACTTC
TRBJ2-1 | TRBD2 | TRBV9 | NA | CASSVVRAGGPYNEQFF | TGTGCCAGCAGCGTAGTAAGGGCGGGGGGGCCCTACAATGAGCAGTTCTTC
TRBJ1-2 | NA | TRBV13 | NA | CASSPGQFGYTF | TGTGCCAGCAGCCCCGGACAGTTTGGCTACACCTTC
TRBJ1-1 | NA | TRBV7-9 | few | CASSRGRGTFF | TGTGCCAGCAGCAGGGGCCGTGGGACTTTCTTT
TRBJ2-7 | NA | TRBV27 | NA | CASSSQGGYEQYF | TGTGCCAGCAGTTCACAGGGTGGGTACGAGCAGTACTTC
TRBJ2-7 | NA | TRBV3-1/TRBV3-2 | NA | CASSQDRGLYEQYF | TGTGCCAGCAGCCAAGATCGGGGGTTATACGAGCAGTACTTC
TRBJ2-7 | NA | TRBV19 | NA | CASSIAATYEQYF | TGTGCCAGTAGTATAGCCGCAACCTACGAGCAGTACTTC
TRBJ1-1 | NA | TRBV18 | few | CASSPGGFDTEAFF | TGTGCCAGCTCACCGGGGGGTTTCGACACTGAAGCTTTCTTT
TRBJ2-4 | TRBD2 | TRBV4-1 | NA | CASSQAPGTMNIQYF | TGCGCCAGCAGCCAGGCCCCCGGGACTATGAACATTCAGTACTTC
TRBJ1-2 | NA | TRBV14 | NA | CASSPYIGVGGYTF | TGTGCCAGCAGCCCCTACATAGGCGTGGGAGGCTACACCTTC
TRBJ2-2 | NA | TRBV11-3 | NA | CASSLGQEVGELFF | TGTGCCAGCAGCTTAGGTCAGGAGGTCGGGGAGCTGTTTTTT
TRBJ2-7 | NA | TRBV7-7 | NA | CASSPVVSGGEQYF | TGTGCCAGCAGCCCGGTCGTTTCCGGAGGCGAGCAGTACTTC
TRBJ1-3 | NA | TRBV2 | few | CASKTAGNTIYF | TGTGCCAGCAAGACGGCTGGAAACACCATATATTTT
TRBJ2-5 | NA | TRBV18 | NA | CASSRDQQGETQYF | TGTGCCAGCTCTCGCGACCAGCAGGGAGAGACCCAGTACTTC
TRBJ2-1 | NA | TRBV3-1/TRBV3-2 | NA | CASSSQVEQFF | TGTGCCAGCAGCTCCCAGGTTGAGCAGTTCTTC